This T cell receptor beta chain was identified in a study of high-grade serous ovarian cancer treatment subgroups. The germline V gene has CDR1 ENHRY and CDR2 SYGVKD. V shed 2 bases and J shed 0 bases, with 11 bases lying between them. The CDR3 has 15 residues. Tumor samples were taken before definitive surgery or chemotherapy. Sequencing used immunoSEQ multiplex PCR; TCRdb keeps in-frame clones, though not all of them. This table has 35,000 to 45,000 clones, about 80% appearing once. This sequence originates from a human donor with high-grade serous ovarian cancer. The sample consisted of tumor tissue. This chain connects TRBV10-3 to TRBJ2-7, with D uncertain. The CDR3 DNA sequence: TGTGCCATCAGTGAGAGGGCGGCTAGCTCCTACGAGCAGTACTTC. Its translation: CAISERAASSYEQYF.